This T cell receptor beta chain was captured by sequencing in a study of T cell changes during pregnancy in multiple sclerosis. Generated by immunoSEQ multiplex PCR, the TCRdb table keeps only in-frame clones and is missing some. The table includes 30,000 to 40,000 clones, 90% detected once. Germline V gene lookup returns CDR1 SGHTA and CDR2 FQGNSA. CDR3 length: 13 amino acids. Trimming shortened V by 5 bases and J by 2 bases, and 10 bases separated the two germline ends. This clone was observed once. The sample here was CD4+ T cells from peripheral blood mononuclear cells, taken in the second trimester of pregnancy. The source of this sequence is a female donor with multiple sclerosis, enrolled in a pregnancy study. The gene calls are TRBV7-2 and TRBJ2-7; D may be TRBD2 (6 bases). The CDR3: CASSRDSAYEQYF. DNA for the CDR3: TGTGCCAGCAGCAGGGACTCTGCCTACGAGCAGTACTTC.